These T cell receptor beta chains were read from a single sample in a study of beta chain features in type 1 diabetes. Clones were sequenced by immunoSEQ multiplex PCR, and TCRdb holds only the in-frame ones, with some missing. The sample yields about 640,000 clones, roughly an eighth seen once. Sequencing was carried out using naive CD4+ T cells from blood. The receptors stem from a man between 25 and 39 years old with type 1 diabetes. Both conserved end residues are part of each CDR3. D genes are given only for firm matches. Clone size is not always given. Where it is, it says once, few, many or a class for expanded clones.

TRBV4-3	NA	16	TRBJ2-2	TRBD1	TGCGCCAGCAGCCAGCAGACAGGGGCGAACACCGGGGAGCTGTTTTTT	CASSQQTGANTGELFF
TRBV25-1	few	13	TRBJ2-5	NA	TGTGCCAGCAGTGCGGCAGACCAAGAGACCCAGTACTTC	CASSAADQETQYF
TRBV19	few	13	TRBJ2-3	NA	TGTGCCAGTAGAAGAGGGAGAGAAAATACGCAGTATTTT	CASRRGRENTQYF
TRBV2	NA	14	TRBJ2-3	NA	TGTGCCAGCGGTCTCCAGGGAGGCACAGATACGCAGTATTTT	CASGLQGGTDTQYF
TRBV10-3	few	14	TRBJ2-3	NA	TGTGCCATCAACTCTGGAGGGTACACAGATACGCAGTATTTT	CAINSGGYTDTQYF
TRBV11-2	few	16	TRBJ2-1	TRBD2	TGTGCCAGCAGCTTAGAACTAGCGGCAGCCTACAATGAGCAGTTCTTC	CASSLELAAAYNEQFF
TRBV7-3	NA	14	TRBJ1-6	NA	TGTGCCAGCAGCTCGGGTCTAGATAATTCACCCCTCCACTTT	CASSSGLDNSPLHF
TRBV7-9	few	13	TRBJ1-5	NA	TGTGCCAGCAGCCCAGGGAGGGAACAGCCCCAGCATTTT	CASSPGREQPQHF
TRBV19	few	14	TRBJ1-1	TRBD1	TGTGCCAGTATGGGGGGACAGGGGAACACTGAAGCTTTCTTT	CASMGGQGNTEAFF
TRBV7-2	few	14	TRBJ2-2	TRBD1	TGTGCCAGCAGCGCACAGGGGGCGGGTGGGGAGCTGTTTTTT	CASSAQGAGGELFF
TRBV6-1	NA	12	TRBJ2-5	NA	TGTGCCAGCACCTTGCCCACCTCGACCCAGTACTTC	CASTLPTSTQYF
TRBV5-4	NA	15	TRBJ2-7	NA	TGTGCCAGCAGCTTGAGTTCGACGGGAGATTCCGAGCAGTACTTC	CASSLSSTGDSEQYF
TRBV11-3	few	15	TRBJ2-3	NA	TGTGCCAGCAGCTTATTACACGGGGGCGCAGATACGCAGTATTTT	CASSLLHGGADTQYF
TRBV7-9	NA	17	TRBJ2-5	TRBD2	TGTGCCAGCAGCCCCTTTGCCGGGACTAGCGTCCAAGAGACCCAGTACTTC	CASSPFAGTSVQETQYF